This T cell receptor beta chain was sequenced for a study of blood T cell repertoires in COVID-19. Study details: Sites in the United States, Italy and Spain provided acute and convalescent COVID-19 samples. PBMCs, B-cell-depleted T cells, or T cells provided the cDNA or gDNA that made up the material.

Per the study methods: Cell counts per sample came from amplifying reference gene primers. TCRdb keeps only in-frame clones here, not all; method: immunoSEQ multiplex PCR. The DNA was the basis for D and trimming; V, J and clone size are from that table. The table lists around 70,000 clones, roughly nine tenths of them singletons, with roughly a tenth in the top ten. CDR1 and CDR2 (germline): SGDLS, YYNGEE. The CDR3 runs 14 residues. The V and J ends lost 4 bases and 5 bases, in that order; junction bases with no gene match: 9. The sample consisted of peripheral blood. This sequence originates from a human donor in a cohort sampled during active COVID-19. The chain employs TRBV9 and TRBJ2-7, with 7 nucleotides matching TRBD2. CDR3 loop: CASSPGGSADEQYF. The CDR3 DNA follows: TGTGCCAGCAGCCCGGGAGGAAGCGCGGACGAGCAGTACTTC.